The 29 T cell receptor beta chains below all came from one sample that was sequenced in a study of blood T cells in healthy people across ages. The second PCR ran roughly 7 to 11 cycles with a sample-barcoded 5' primer and J-beta primers. TCRdb passed the 5' RACE reads through MiXCR, listing each CDR3 protein once. The data hold about 2 million distinct CDR3 sequences, with around 48% observed a single time. Source material: blood. The receptors derive from a woman in her thirties or forties in good health.

V is TRBV27 and J is TRBJ2-4, with TRBD2 matching over 8 bases. The assigned J gene may be wrong: the sequence end matches TRBJ2-7 better. The CDR3 is made up of 13 amino acids. Germline V gene data show CDR1 as MNHEY and CDR2 as SMNVEV (reference sequence). The DNA for the CDR3 is TGTGCCACCTCGGGAGGGGTAATCCACGAGCAGTACTTC. Its protein is CATSGGVIHEQYF.

The J gene is TRBJ2-5, the V gene TRBV28; D unclear. Between the trimmed V and J ends, which lost 8 bases and 5 bases, there was a span of 15 bases. This CDR3 is 13 amino acids long. The germline V gene has CDR1 MDHEN and CDR2 SYDVKM. CDR3 region: CASRSAGRETQYF. The CDR3, as DNA: TGTGCCAGCCGTTCCGCCGGCAGGGAGACCCAGTACTTC.

The V and J genes are TRBV6-2 or TRBV6-3 and TRBJ2-7; D unclear. V lost 7 bases and J 0 bases, leaving 7 bases between the germline ends. The CDR3 is made up of 12 amino acids. CDR1 is MNHEY, CDR2 SVGEGT, per germline. The CDR3 spells CASTQSSYEQYF. CDR3 in DNA: TGTGCCAGCACTCAGAGCTCCTACGAGCAGTACTTC.

The rearrangement uses TRBV7-2 and TRBJ2-7; D gene uncertain. This CDR3 has 15 amino acids. The germline CDR1 and CDR2 sequences are SGHTA and FQGNSA. Between the trimmed V and J ends, which lost 5 bases and 1 base, there was a span of 15 bases. The CDR3 DNA sequence: TGTGCCAGCAGCCTAGAAGAAGACGGTTCCTACGAGCAGTACTTC. Translating gives CASSLEEDGSYEQYF.

The V call is TRBV24-1, the J call TRBJ2-3; D not certain. Trimming pared 6 bases from V and 3 bases from J, leaving 9 bases between. The CDR3 loop spans 13 amino acids. Germline V gene sequence: CDR1 KGHDR, CDR2 SFDVKD. This CDR3 is CATSLRRTDTQYF. The CDR3 nucleotides are TGTGCCACCAGTCTTAGAAGGACAGATACGCAGTATTTT.

The chain links TRBV5-1 to TRBJ2-7; D tentatively reads TRBD1 or TRBD2 (5 bases each). The CDR3 runs 14 residues. The V gene lost 3 bases and the J gene lost 7 bases, with 17 bases spanning the gap. The germline gives CDR1 SGHRS, CDR2 YFSETQ. Written as DNA, the CDR3 is TGCGCCAGCAGCTCCGGGACGGGCTTCGTAGAGCAGTACTTC. It is translated as CASSSGTGFVEQYF.

This clonotype was recorded a few times. The chain combines TRBV4-3 with TRBJ2-5, with 7 bases that match TRBD1. This CDR3 is 16 amino acids long. From germline, CDR1 is LGHNA and CDR2 YSLEER. V shed 3 bases, J shed 4 bases, and the junction held 11 bases outside the gene matches. CDR3 in DNA: TGCGCCAGCAGCCAGGAATCTACAGGGGCAGGAGAGACCCAGTACTTC. Translating gives CASSQESTGAGETQYF.

The V gene is TRBV7-2, the J gene TRBJ2-5, with 13 bases fitting TRBD2. From germline, CDR1 is SGHTA and CDR2 FQGNSA. V dropped 3 bases and J dropped 7; count of bases not matched to a gene: 8. The CDR3 has 16 amino acids. CDR3 protein: CASSFGTSGAGVTQYF. For the CDR3, the DNA is TGTGCCAGCAGCTTTGGGACTAGCGGGGCGGGTGTGACCCAGTACTTC. Using reference TRBV7-2 and TRBJ2-5 for the parts outside the CDR3, the full variable domain is GAGVSQSPSNKVTEKGKDVELRCDPISGHTALYWYRQSLGQGLEFLIYFQGNSAPDKSGLPSDRFSAERTGGSVSTLTIQRTQQEDSAVYLCASSFGTSGAGVTQYFGPGTRLLVL.

The chain combines TRBV6-5 with TRBJ1-2; D unresolved. V was pared by 0 bases and J by 7 bases, with 18 bases between. The CDR3 runs 16 residues. Germline values: CDR1 MNHEY, CDR2 SVGAGI. CDR3 nucleotides: TGTGCCAGCAGTTACTCGATGTCCCGGGGTGGGCCTGGCTACACCTTC. It codes for CASSYSMSRGGPGYTF.

This clonotype was seen a handful of times. The chain uses TRBV6-1 and TRBJ2-6; either TRBD1 or TRBD2 may supply D (5 bases each). CDR3 length equals 16 residues. The ends were cut back, 5 bases at V and 4 bases at J, with 15 bases in the middle. Germline-derived CDR1 and CDR2 are MNHNS and SASEGT. CDR3 sequence: CASSRDGLIGANVLTF. The DNA for the CDR3 is TGTGCCAGCAGTCGGGACGGACTGATAGGGGCCAACGTCCTGACTTTC.

This chain uses TRBV6-1 with TRBJ2-1; D is possibly TRBD1 (5 bases). V lost 6 bases and J 2 bases, leaving 14 bases between the germline ends. The CDR3 totals 15 residues. Germline CDR1 reads MNHNS; CDR2 reads SASEGT. CDR3 sequence reads: CASRADNEPYNEQFF. The CDR3 DNA follows: TGTGCCAGCAGGGCGGACAATGAACCCTACAATGAGCAGTTCTTC.

A remark on this clonotype: A much larger clone differs by one base, so this may be a read error. V usage is TRBV29-1 and J usage is TRBJ2-7; TRBD1 agrees at 9 bases. The CDR3 is made up of 14 amino acids. Trimming removed 7 bases from V and 8 bases from J; junction bases left unmatched: 15. Germline assignment: CDR1 SQVTM and CDR2 ANQGSEA. The CDR3 is CSANTGTGYSKQYF. The CDR3 nucleotides are TGCAGCGCCAACACCGGGACAGGGTATAGCAAGCAGTACTTC.

A few counts support this clonotype. This may come from a read error, since a much larger clone is one base off. V gene TRBV7-9 combines with J gene TRBJ1-2; the match to TRBD1 covers 8 bases. This CDR3 spans 12 amino acids. The germline V gene encodes CDR1 SEHNR and CDR2 FQNEAQ (reference sequence). The CDR3 coding sequence is TGTTCCAGCAGCCAGGGGGCTAATGGCTACACCTTC. Its translation: CSSSQGANGYTF.

This clonotype was found a few times. The V call is TRBV6-2 or TRBV6-3, the J call TRBJ1-2, with 7 nucleotides matching TRBD1. The CDR3 runs to 14 residues. Looked up from germline, CDR1 is MNHEY and CDR2 is SVGEGT. V shed 6 bases, J shed 3 bases, and the junction held 7 bases outside the gene matches. CDR3 region: CASRNTGEHYGYTF. CDR3 in DNA: TGTGCCAGCAGGAATACAGGGGAGCACTATGGCTACACCTTC.

The V and J genes are TRBV6-6 and TRBJ2-2; 10 nucleotides line up with TRBD1. V dropped 5 bases and J dropped 6; count of bases not matched to a gene: 12. The CDR3 totals 17 residues. Per germline, CDR1 MNHNY and CDR2 SVGAGI (reference sequence). CDR3 sequence reads: CASSKPDRGGSSGELFF. DNA of the CDR3: TGTGCCAGCAGTAAACCGGACAGGGGGGGATCCTCCGGGGAGCTGTTTTTT.

To note about this clonotype: This may arise from a read error, as a much more abundant clone is one base away. J is TRBJ1-2 and V is TRBV20-1; TRBD1 agrees at 8 bases. Per germline, CDR1 DFQATT and CDR2 SNEGSKA (reference sequence). The CDR3 totals 12 residues. The CDR3 spells CGARDQGAGYTF. Here the CDR3 DNA reads TGCGGTGCTAGAGACCAGGGGGCCGGCTACACCTTC.

Only a few counts were recorded for this clonotype. This chain connects TRBV20-1 to TRBJ2-7; D gene uncertain. The V gene's germline CDR1 is DFQATT and CDR2 SNEGSKA (reference sequence). There are 13 residues in the CDR3. CDR3 DNA sequence: TGCAGCACGCCCGCCGAAAGTATCTACGAGCAGTACTTC. Encoded protein: CSTPAESIYEQYF.

This clonotype was detected only a few times. The chain links TRBV6-5 to TRBJ2-4; TRBD1 matches 9 bases. Germline V gene lookup returns CDR1 MNHEY and CDR2 SVGAGI. This CDR3 region has 16 residues. The ends lost 8 bases at V and 0 bases at J; junction bases unmatched: 8. This CDR3 is CASQQQGAGAKNIQYF. CDR3 nucleotide sequence: TGTGCCAGCCAGCAACAGGGGGCAGGAGCCAAAAACATTCAGTACTTC.

The chain is built from TRBV20-1 and TRBJ1-2, with 8 bases aligning to TRBD1. Germline assignment: CDR1 DFQATT and CDR2 SNEGSKA (reference sequence). This CDR3 spans 14 amino acids. V lost 7 bases to trimming and J lost 9 bases; unmatched junction nucleotides: 16. For the CDR3, the DNA is TGCAGTGTTCCCGATTCCGGGACAGGCGACAGCTACACCTTC. Translation: CSVPDSGTGDSYTF.

This clonotype was counted only a few times. J is TRBJ2-7 and V is TRBV28, with 7 bases fitting TRBD1. CDR1 and CDR2 (germline): MDHEN, SYDVKM. V trimming: 4 bases; J trimming: 2 bases; junction bases outside the gene matches: 11. There are 16 residues in the CDR3. The CDR3 nucleotides are TGTGCCAGCAGTTCAGAAACGAGACAGGGAACCTACGAGCAGTACTTC. Amino acid sequence: CASSSETRQGTYEQYF. Full variable domain (rest looked up from reference TRBV28 and TRBJ2-7): DVKVTQSSRYLVKRTGEKVFLECVQDMDHENMFWYRQDPGLGLRLIYFSYDVKMKEKGDIPEGYSVSREKKERFSLILESASTNQTSMYLCASSSETRQGTYEQYFGPGTRLTVT.

The chain has TRBV29-1 and TRBJ1-2; 7 nucleotides line up with TRBD1. The CDR3 is made up of 14 amino acids. CDR1 and CDR2 from the germline V gene are SQVTM and ANQGSEA. Trimming removed 4 bases from V and 4 bases from J; junction bases left unmatched: 9. CDR3 loop: CSVGIRGLTYGYTF. In DNA form, the CDR3 reads TGCAGCGTTGGTATAAGGGGGCTAACCTATGGCTACACCTTC.

This clonotype was recorded a few times. The chain couples TRBV20-1 to TRBJ2-5; 9 nucleotides line up with TRBD2. With V trimmed by 3 bases and J by 5 bases, 7 bases remained unmatched. The CDR3 extends over 14 amino acids. The germline CDR1 and CDR2 sequences are DFQATT and SNEGSKA (reference sequence). CDR3 sequence reads: CSASRVAGVETQYF. The CDR3 DNA follows: TGCAGTGCTAGTAGGGTAGCGGGGGTGGAGACCCAGTACTTC.

The chain has TRBV4-3 and TRBJ2-1, with 8 bases aligning to TRBD1. J gave up 9 bases and V 0 bases, and 19 bases lay outside the gene matches. CDR1 and CDR2 (germline): LGHNA, YSLEER. The CDR3 covers 19 residues. The CDR3: CASSQELRGRTGIVVEQFF. CDR3 DNA: TGCGCCAGCAGCCAAGAATTAAGGGGAAGGACAGGGATAGTCGTTGAGCAGTTCTTC.

This clonotype appeared a few times. The genes are TRBV21-1 and TRBJ2-7; the table's D gene call, TRBD1, was not cross checked with the DNA. TRBV21-1 is classified as a pseudogene. The CDR3 totals 15 residues. This CDR3 reads CASIQGTPLVDEQYF. In DNA form, the CDR3 reads TGTGCCAGCATCCAAGGGACCCCCTTAGTCGACGAGCAGTACTTC.

This clonotype came up once. The chain combines TRBV15 with TRBJ1-2; unclear D gene. The length of the CDR3 is 12 residues. Germline assignment: CDR1 LNHNV and CDR2 YYDKDF (reference sequence). Trimming stripped 0 bases from V and 8 bases from J, with 7 bases between. CDR3 region: CATSRDMWGYTF. In DNA, the CDR3 is TGTGCCACCAGCAGAGATATGTGGGGCTACACCTTC. Together with reference TRBV15 and TRBJ1-2, the CDR3 gives the full variable domain: DAMVIQNPRYQVTQFGKPVTLSCSQTLNHNVMYWYQQKSSQAPKLLFHYYDKDFNNEADTPDNFQSRRPNTSFCFLDIRSPGLGDTAMYLCATSRDMWGYTFGSGTRLTVV.

The V gene is TRBV20-1, the J gene TRBJ2-1; D might be TRBD1 or TRBD2, each matching 5 bases. The V gene lost 3 bases and the J gene lost 0 bases, with 9 bases spanning the gap. CDR3 length: 14 amino acids. The germline V gene encodes CDR1 DFQATT and CDR2 SNEGSKA (reference sequence). In nucleotides, the CDR3 is TGCAGTGCTAGTTCGGGGCTCTCCTACAATGAGCAGTTCTTC. The encoded protein is CSASSGLSYNEQFF.

This clonotype was observed once. The chain recombines TRBV7-2 with TRBJ2-3; TRBD2 aligns across 7 bases. The trim removed 1 base at V and 7 bases at J, leaving 8 bases unmatched. This CDR3 has 15 amino acids. From germline, CDR1 is SGHTA and CDR2 FQGNSA. Written as DNA, the CDR3 is TGTGCCAGCAGCTTAGTTAAGTCTAGCGGAAATACGCAGTATTTT. Its protein product is CASSLVKSSGNTQYF.

This clonotype has just a few counts. This chain uses TRBV10-3 with TRBJ2-5; possible D gene TRBD2, 6 bases. CDR3 length: 14 amino acids. Germline V gives CDR1 ENHRY, CDR2 SYGVKD. V lost 6 bases and J lost 4, with 15 bases in between. CDR3 amino acids: CAISQREVSETQYF. In DNA form, the CDR3 reads TGTGCCATCAGCCAGAGGGAGGTTTCAGAGACCCAGTACTTC.

The rearrangement joins TRBV19 to TRBJ1-2; D perhaps matches TRBD1 (6 bases). The germline CDR1 and CDR2 sequences are LNHDA and SQIVND (reference sequence). The CDR3 has 15 residues. The germline V and J ends were trimmed by 5 bases and 4 bases, with 17 bases remaining between them. CDR3 loop: CASSAPGHWIYGYTF. As DNA, the CDR3 is TGTGCCAGTAGTGCCCCGGGACACTGGATCTATGGCTACACCTTC.